These T cell receptor beta chains were read from a single sample in a study of cytomegalovirus exposure and HLA in healthy donors. Produced via immunoSEQ multiplex PCR; TCRdb's table is partial and in-frame only. Here the sample spans 150,000 or so clones, around 73% being singletons. The sequenced material came from PBMCs. These receptors were collected from a woman aged 18-29 years in good health and CMV-seronegative. Both conserved end residues are part of each CDR3. The D gene is left open where the match is weak. Expanded clones get a size class; other rows say once, few or many, or leave the size out.

D gene,CDR3 length,V gene,J gene,clone size,CDR3 protein,CDR3 DNA
TRBD2,16,TRBV11-2,TRBJ2-1,.,CASGGRTSGRGDEQFF,TGTGCCAGCGGGGGCCGAACTAGCGGGAGGGGTGATGAGCAGTTCTTC
.,15,TRBV9,TRBJ1-5,.,CASSVADTLYQPQHF,TGTGCCAGCAGCGTAGCCGACACTCTATATCAGCCCCAGCATTTT
TRBD2,16,TRBV5-1,TRBJ2-5,.,CASTSGSGGSQETQYF,TGCGCCAGCACCTCGGGGAGCGGGGGGTCACAAGAGACCCAGTACTTC
.,12,TRBV6-5,TRBJ1-5,.,CASSSGGSAQHF,TGTGCCAGCAGTTCAGGTGGATCGGCCCAGCATTTT
.,12,TRBV27,TRBJ1-2,once,CASRRAGYGYTF,TGTGCCAGCAGGAGGGCGGGCTATGGCTACACCTTC
.,13,TRBV7-9,TRBJ1-2,once,CASTGSGGYGYTF,TGTGCCAGCACCGGCAGTGGAGGCTATGGCTACACCTTC
.,12,TRBV4-1,TRBJ2-3,few,CASSQDRDTQYF,TGCGCCAGCAGCCAAGACAGAGATACGCAGTATTTT
.,15,TRBV10-3,TRBJ2-4,once,CAIRSGESAKNSQYF,TGTGCCATCAGGTCAGGGGAGTCTGCCAAAAACAGTCAGTACTTC
.,11,TRBV29-1,TRBJ1-1,few,CSVDTRGEAFF,TGCAGCGTTGATACCCGCGGTGAAGCTTTCTTT
.,15,TRBV9,TRBJ1-5,.,CASNVADTLYQPQHF,TGTGCCAGCAACGTAGCCGACACTCTATATCAGCCCCAGCATTTT
TRBD2,16,TRBV7-3,TRBJ2-3,.,CASSLFAGTSANTQYF,TGTGCCAGCAGCTTATTCGCCGGGACTAGCGCAAATACGCAGTATTTT
TRBD1,13,TRBV2,TRBJ2-5,.,CASRRGQQETQYF,TGTGCCAGCAGGAGGGGACAGCAGGAGACCCAGTACTTC
.,11,TRBV7-9,TRBJ2-4,.,CASSLGEPEYF,TGTGCCAGCAGCTTAGGGGAGCCTGAGTACTTC
.,14,TRBV28,TRBJ2-7,.,CASRAGRISSEQYF,TGTGCCAGCAGAGCGGGCAGGATCTCTTCGGAGCAGTACTTC
.,14,TRBV9,TRBJ2-1,.,CASSVDLGGSKMFF,TGTGCCAGCAGCGTGGATCTCGGAGGGTCGAAGATGTTCTTC
.,15,TRBV5-5,TRBJ2-5,.,CASSYLHTKGETQYF,TGTGCCAGCAGCTACTTACACACAAAGGGGGAGACCCAGTACTTC
.,14,TRBV27,TRBJ2-1,.,CASSLGHLYNEQFF,TGTGCCAGCAGTTTAGGGCACCTCTACAATGAGCAGTTCTTC
TRBD1,22,TRBV4-1,TRBJ2-2,.,CASSQDPSGRDRGKGNTGELFF,TGCGCCAGCAGCCAAGATCCGAGCGGTCGGGACAGGGGAAAAGGGAACACCGGGGAGCTGTTTTTT
.,15,TRBV5-1,TRBJ1-1,few,CASSLRRRENTEAFF,TGCGCCAGCAGCTTACGCCGGAGGGAGAACACTGAAGCTTTCTTT
.,14,TRBV7-9,TRBJ1-1,few,CAIQRQASSTEAFF,TGTGCCATACAACGGCAGGCTTCAAGCACTGAAGCTTTCTTT
TRBD2,20,TRBV9,TRBJ2-1,once,CASSVGRGVSSSGLDNEQFF,TGTGCCAGCAGCGTAGGACGGGGGGTGTCTTCTAGCGGGTTGGACAATGAGCAGTTCTTC
.,12,TRBV11-3,TRBJ1-1,.,CASSTGNTEAFF,TGTGCCAGCAGCACGGGGAACACTGAAGCTTTCTTT
.,14,TRBV5-6,TRBJ2-6,.,CASRPSTGANVLTF,TGTGCCAGCAGACCTAGTACCGGGGCCAACGTCCTGACTTTC
TRBD1,14,TRBV15,TRBJ2-5,few,CATSRRDSQETQYF,TGTGCCACCAGCCGCCGGGACAGTCAAGAGACCCAGTACTTC
.,18,TRBV28,TRBJ1-2,.,CASSPSGGAGTISYGYTF,TGTGCCAGCAGTCCCTCGGGGGGGGCAGGGACCATTTCCTATGGCTACACCTTC
TRBD1,16,TRBV11-3,TRBJ1-1,.,CASSLAPRGADTEAFF,TGTGCCAGCAGCTTAGCCCCCAGGGGGGCGGACACTGAAGCTTTCTTT
TRBD2,15,TRBV27,TRBJ2-2,.,CASSYQSGRTGELFF,TGTGCCAGCAGTTATCAATCCGGGAGGACCGGGGAGCTGTTTTTT
.,16,TRBV5-1,TRBJ2-1,few,CASSLGQVHLLDEQFF,TGCGCCAGCAGCTTGGGACAGGTGCACCTTTTGGATGAGCAGTTCTTC
TRBD2,14,TRBV5-4,TRBJ2-3,.,CASSLGIAGDTQYF,TGTGCCAGCAGCTTGGGGATAGCGGGAGATACGCAGTATTTT
.,14,TRBV28,TRBJ2-3,.,CASSPFSARLAQYF,TGTGCCAGCAGCCCTTTCTCGGCGCGGTTGGCGCAGTATTTT
TRBD2,16,TRBV5-1,TRBJ2-4,.,CASSLAPSGGLNIQYF,TGCGCCAGCAGCTTGGCCCCTAGCGGGGGGTTAAACATTCAGTACTTC
TRBD2,14,TRBV2,TRBJ2-1,.,CASGWTSGRNEQFF,TGTGCCAGCGGATGGACTAGCGGGAGGAATGAGCAGTTCTTC
TRBD1,22,TRBV18,TRBJ1-3,.,CASSPRTGGIGSARDSGNTIYF,TGTGCCAGCTCACCTCGGACAGGGGGTATAGGATCTGCTAGAGACTCTGGAAACACCATATATTTT
.,8,TRBV11-2,TRBJ1-1,.,CASSLASF,TGTGCCAGCAGCTTAGCTTCTTTT
.,13,TRBV2,TRBJ1-5,.,CASSEAGPRPQHF,TGTGCCAGCAGTGAAGCGGGCCCCAGGCCCCAGCATTTT
TRBD1,16,TRBV19,TRBJ2-2,.,CASSIATGKMAGELFF,TGTGCCAGTAGTATAGCGACAGGGAAGATGGCCGGGGAGCTGTTTTTT
TRBD1,15,TRBV15,TRBJ1-1,.,CATSMPGQFPSEAFF,TGTGCCACCAGCATGCCGGGACAGTTCCCCTCTGAAGCTTTCTTT
TRBD2,17,TRBV28,TRBJ2-5,.,CASSLDPASGGQETQYF,TGTGCCAGCAGTTTAGATCCGGCTAGCGGGGGCCAAGAGACCCAGTACTTC
TRBD1,15,TRBV13,TRBJ2-1,.,CASSLWNRGQNEQFF,TGTGCCAGCAGCTTATGGAACAGGGGGCAGAATGAGCAGTTCTTC
TRBD1,15,TRBV15,TRBJ2-1,.,CATSSGQGSPYEQFF,TGTGCCACCAGCAGTGGACAGGGGAGCCCCTATGAGCAGTTCTTC
.,11,TRBV7-9,TRBJ2-3,few,CASGERDTQYF,TGTGCCAGCGGCGAGAGGGATACGCAGTATTTT
.,15,TRBV19,TRBJ2-2,.,CASSATGKAAGELFF,TGTGCCAGTAGTGCCACAGGGAAGGCGGCCGGGGAGCTGTTTTTT
.,14,TRBV2,TRBJ1-4,few,CASSDREGNEKLFF,TGTGCCAGCAGTGATCGGGAAGGGAATGAAAAACTGTTTTTT
.,13,TRBV6-5,TRBJ1-4,few,CAGGGTYREKLFF,TGTGCCGGCGGTGGGACATATCGGGAAAAACTGTTTTTT
.,14,TRBV6-6,TRBJ2-1,.,CASSTSGVYNEQFF,TGTGCCAGCAGTACCTCCGGGGTCTACAATGAGCAGTTCTTC
.,11,TRBV20-1,TRBJ2-1,.,CSARDSNEQFF,TGCAGTGCTAGAGACAGCAATGAGCAGTTCTTC
TRBD1,15,TRBV6-6,TRBJ1-5,.,CASRRPDRESQPQHF,TGTGCCAGCAGGAGGCCAGACAGGGAGAGTCAGCCCCAGCATTTT
TRBD1,11,TRBV29-1,TRBJ2-1,.,CSVERTGYQFF,TGCAGCGTTGAGAGGACAGGTTACCAGTTCTTC
.,12,TRBV6-5,TRBJ1-5,.,CASSAAGQPQHF,TGTGCCAGCAGTGCGGCGGGTCAGCCCCAGCATTTT
TRBD1,15,TRBV2,TRBJ1-3,few,CASSGDRGPGNTIYF,TGTGCCAGCAGCGGCGACAGGGGGCCTGGAAACACCATATATTTT
.,13,TRBV7-2,TRBJ1-1,few,CASREPGYTEAFF,TGTGCCAGCAGGGAACCGGGGTACACTGAAGCTTTCTTT
.,14,TRBV27,TRBJ1-5,.,CASSLSRGGQPQHF,TGTGCCAGCAGTTTATCAAGGGGGGGTCAGCCCCAGCATTTT
TRBD2,20,TRBV2,TRBJ2-3,.,CASSEAPVWRGGEGKDTQYF,TGTGCCAGCAGTGAAGCGCCAGTTTGGCGGGGGGGCGAGGGTAAAGATACGCAGTATTTT
TRBD2,18,TRBV28,TRBJ2-2,.,CASSFPLGRGADTGELFF,TGTGCCAGCAGTTTTCCACTAGGGCGGGGGGCTGACACCGGGGAGCTGTTTTTT
.,14,TRBV28,TRBJ1-2,.,CASSLGQGSYGYTF,TGTGCCAGCAGCCTTGGTCAGGGGTCCTATGGCTACACCTTC
TRBD1,14,TRBV6-1,TRBJ2-7,few,CASSRDRDTYEQYF,TGTGCCAGCAGCCGGGACAGAGATACCTACGAGCAGTACTTC
TRBD2,16,TRBV6-1,TRBJ2-3,.,CASSDLLAGGIDTQYF,TGTGCCAGCAGTGATCTTCTAGCGGGAGGCATAGATACGCAGTATTTT
.,13,TRBV25-1,TRBJ2-2,.,CASSAALAGELFF,TGTGCCAGCAGTGCGGCCCTAGCCGGGGAGCTGTTTTTT